Below, 17 T cell receptor beta chains from the same sample are listed, as sequenced in a study of blood T cell repertoires in COVID-19. Some clones are missing from TCRdb's copy, which holds only in-frame ones; the method was immunoSEQ multiplex PCR. The table includes almost 80,000 clones, around nine tenths detected once. The specimen was peripheral blood. The receptors originated from a woman of 80 years or more with acute or convalescent COVID-19.

V gene TRBV5-1 combines with J gene TRBJ2-5, with D possibly TRBD2 on 6 matching bases. CDR1 is SGHRS and CDR2 is YFSETQ in the germline V gene. The V gene lost 4 bases and the J gene lost 4 bases, with 14 bases spanning the gap. The CDR3 runs to 14 residues. In DNA, the CDR3 is TGCGCCAGCAGCGGCGGGACTGTGGTAGAGACCCAGTACTTC. Protein sequence: CASSGGTVVETQYF.

This clone turned up a few times. This sequence joins TRBV2 and TRBJ1-1; 9 nucleotides align to TRBD1. Per the germline V gene, CDR1 is SNHLY and CDR2 is FYNNEI. The CDR3 is 14 residues long. After removal of 6 bases from V and 6 bases from J, the junction contained 8 bases not matched to a gene. The CDR3 nucleotides read TGTGCCAGCAGGGACAGGGGTCTTACCGCTGAAGCTTTCTTT. Translating gives CASRDRGLTAEAFF.

The rearrangement links TRBV27 to TRBJ2-2; 7 bases line up with TRBD2. This CDR3 contains 18 residues. Unmatched junction bases numbered 15, after V lost 5 bases and J lost 3 bases. The germline V gene encodes CDR1 MNHEY and CDR2 SMNVEV (reference sequence). DNA for the CDR3: TGTGCCAGCAGTGCACAGACTTTACTAGCGCTTTACACCGGGGAGCTGTTTTTT. Translated: CASSAQTLLALYTGELFF.

V gene TRBV5-4 combines with J gene TRBJ1-5; D is unclear. CDR3 length: 13 amino acids. Germline values: CDR1 SGHNT, CDR2 YYREEE (reference sequence). V was pared by 4 bases and J by 6 bases, with 11 bases between. The CDR3 DNA reads as TGTGCCAGCAGCAAAAACGGAGTTCAGCCCCAGCATTTT. The encoded protein is CASSKNGVQPQHF.

V gene TRBV11-2 combines with J gene TRBJ1-1; 7 positions agree with TRBD1. V lost 4 bases to trimming and J lost 2 bases; unmatched junction nucleotides: 4. The CDR3 totals 14 residues. CDR1 and CDR2 from the germline V gene are SGHAT and FQNNGV. The CDR3 DNA sequence: TGTGCCAGCAGCTACTACAGGGGTAACACTGAAGCTTTCTTT. Translating gives CASSYYRGNTEAFF.

This chain links TRBV6-2 or TRBV6-3 with TRBJ2-7; TRBD1 aligns across 9 bases. The CDR3 sequence is 17 residues long. V was clipped by 0 bases and J by 3 bases; unmatched bases: 9. Germline V gene lookup returns CDR1 MNHEY and CDR2 SVGEGT. DNA for the CDR3: TGTGCCAGCAGTTACTCGACAGGGGGATTTTCAAGCTACGAGCAGTACTTC. Its translation: CASSYSTGGFSSYEQYF.

A note on this clone: The sample carries other DNA sequences with the same CDR3. The V gene is TRBV5-6, the J gene TRBJ2-6; D unclear. In germline, CDR1 is SGHDT, CDR2 YYEEEE. The CDR3 loop spans 14 amino acids. The V gene lost 5 bases and the J gene lost 1 base, with 7 bases spanning the gap. CDR3 coding DNA: TGTGCCAGCAGTAGTGTTTCTGGGGCCAACGTCCTGACTTTC. It codes for CASSSVSGANVLTF.

The rearrangement links TRBV12-3 or TRBV12-4 to TRBJ2-1; no clear D. V shed 1 base and J shed 10 bases, with 5 bases lying between them. The CDR3 extends over 11 amino acids. The DNA for the CDR3 is TGTGCCAGCAGTTTAGAAACAGAGCAGTTCTTC. This sequence encodes CASSLETEQFF.

The chain employs TRBV27 and TRBJ1-4; 10 nucleotides agree with TRBD1. The V segment lost 4 bases and the J segment 8 bases; nucleotides outside the gene matches: 13. Germline V gene sequence: CDR1 MNHEY, CDR2 SMNVEV (reference sequence). This CDR3 comprises 17 residues. CDR3 coding DNA: TGTGCCAGCAGTTCAGTACTCTACTGGGGACAGGGGGAAAAACTGTTTTTT. It encodes CASSSVLYWGQGEKLFF.

V is TRBV9 and J is TRBJ1-4, with 9 bases matching TRBD1. Germline V gives CDR1 SGDLS, CDR2 YYNGEE. The CDR3 totals 18 residues. Unmatched junction bases numbered 10, after V lost 4 bases and J lost 0 bases. The CDR3 is CASSRRDRVIATNEKLFF. The CDR3 DNA follows: TGTGCCAGCAGCAGGCGGGACAGGGTAATTGCAACTAATGAAAAACTGTTTTTT. Complete variable domain (other parts from reference TRBV9 and TRBJ1-4): DSGVTQTPKHLITATGQRVTLRCSPRSGDLSVYWYQQSLDQGLQFLIQYYNGEERAKGNILERFSAQQFPDLHSELNLSSLELGDSALYFCASSRRDRVIATNEKLFFGSGTQLSVL.

This clone was recorded only once. This chain uses TRBV10-1 with TRBJ1-1; weak D call: TRBD1 (5 bases). The ends were cut back, 9 bases at V and 3 bases at J, with 17 bases in the middle. The CDR3 contains 14 residues. Germline V gene sequence: CDR1 WNHNN, CDR2 SYGVQD (reference sequence). The DNA for the CDR3 is TGCGCCAGGGCTGGGTGGGGCGGTGACACTGAAGCTTTCTTT. Translating it yields CARAGWGGDTEAFF.

This chain links TRBV18 with TRBJ2-6, with TRBD1 matching over 9 bases. CDR1 is KGHSH and CDR2 is LQKENI in the germline V gene. The CDR3 has 18 residues. Trimming took 3 bases from V and 0 from J; bases not matched to a gene: 6. The CDR3 here is CASSPTGTGNSGANVLTF. The CDR3 DNA reads TGTGCCAGCTCACCGACCGGGACAGGGAACTCTGGGGCCAACGTCCTGACTTTC.

V and J are TRBV2 and TRBJ2-3, with TRBD2 matching over 11 bases. Germline values: CDR1 SNHLY, CDR2 FYNNEI. J lost 4 bases, V lost 6 bases, and 12 bases had no gene match. CDR3 length: 17 amino acids. CDR3 amino acids: CASRSALAGGGPDTQYF. The CDR3 DNA is TGTGCCAGCAGGTCTGCCCTAGCGGGGGGAGGGCCAGATACGCAGTATTTT.

The V and J genes are TRBV18 and TRBJ2-4; a weak D match, TRBD2 (6 bases). The CDR3 consists of 15 residues. Germline CDR1 reads KGHSH; CDR2 reads LQKENI. V was trimmed by 3 bases and J by 2 bases, leaving 11 bases between them. DNA of the CDR3: TGTGCCAGCTCACCGCTTGCGGGGACCAAAAACATTCAGTACTTC. Translating gives CASSPLAGTKNIQYF.

This clone came up many times. The rearrangement links TRBV6-6 to TRBJ2-6; D unresolved. The CDR3 extends over 14 amino acids. In germline, CDR1 is MNHNY, CDR2 SVGAGI (reference sequence). Trimming shortened V by 4 bases and J by 1 base, and 5 bases separated the two germline ends. CDR3 nucleotides: TGTGCCAGCAGTTTAGATTCTGGGGCCAACGTCCTGACTTTC. Its translation: CASSLDSGANVLTF.

This clone appeared a single time. This chain links TRBV27 with TRBJ2-3, with 8 bases lining up with TRBD2. With 10 bases clipped from V and 3 bases from J, the junction kept 9 bases outside the gene matches. Germline values: CDR1 MNHEY, CDR2 SMNVEV (reference sequence). The CDR3 is 14 residues long. The CDR3 sequence: CATRGGLWTDTQYF. The CDR3 coding sequence is TGTGCCACCCGGGGGGGGCTTTGGACAGATACGCAGTATTTT.

This rearrangement joins TRBV12-2 to TRBJ2-3; the table's D call, TRBD2, has no DNA check behind it. TRBV12-2 is a recognized pseudogene. The CDR3 sequence is 15 residues long. CDR3 sequence reads: CASRFLAGIVNTQYF. In DNA, the CDR3 is TGTGCAAGTCGCTTTTTAGCGGGAATAGTAAATACGCAGTATTTT.